This T cell receptor beta chain was retrieved from a study of blood T cell repertoires in COVID-19. Study summary: Italy, Spain and the United States were the sources of the convalescent and acute COVID-19 samples. Sources were T cells, B-cell-depleted T cells, or PBMCs; the material itself was cDNA or gDNA.

The authors' processing: Estimated nucleated cell counts came from reference gene primer amplification. Produced via immunoSEQ multiplex PCR; TCRdb's table is partial and in-frame only. The V and J calls and clone size come from that table; D and trimming were worked out from the DNA. The table lists 150,000 to 200,000 clones, about four fifths of them singletons. This CDR3 has 17 residues. J gave up 0 bases and V 1 base, and 8 bases lay outside the gene matches. The germline V gene encodes CDR1 LNHNV and CDR2 YYDKDF (reference sequence). The TCR was taken from a man in his sixties with active or convalescent COVID-19. The chain is built from TRBV15 and TRBJ2-7, with 8 bases aligning to TRBD1. The sample taken for sequencing was peripheral blood. CDR3: CATSRGGRTGSSYEQYF. CDR3 nucleotide sequence: TGTGCCACCAGCAGAGGAGGAAGGACAGGGAGCTCCTACGAGCAGTACTTC.